This T cell receptor (beta chain) was found in a study of identical twins. The study's findings and limits: Cord blood beta clonotypes that were abundant carried fewer insertions, and memory repertoires showed no such trend.

This clonotype was detected only a few times. The antigen remains unidentified. TCRdb itself ran the 5' RACE reads through MiXCR, one entry per CDR3 protein. The repertoire holds fewer than 650,000 distinct CDR3 sequences, 9.6% seen once, with more than 2.5% in the top ten. The CDR3 covers 13 residues. CDR1 and CDR2 (germline): KGHDR, SFDVKD. V shed 7 bases, J shed 5 bases, and the junction held 3 bases outside the gene matches. These data were likewise used in another study, on yellow fever vaccine responses in identical twins. As reported in that work: It has been reported that, in twins, the vaccine T cell response seemed partly convergent and partly personalized.

The V and J genes are TRBV24-1 and TRBJ2-2; 7 bases map to TRBD1. The receptor comes from a woman under 30 in good health. Specimen: PBMCs. As DNA, the CDR3 is TGTGCCACCAGGGCGACAGGGACCGGGGAGCTGTTTTTT. This codes for CATRATGTGELFF.